This T cell receptor beta chain was retrieved from a study of PD-L1 blockade in urothelial cancer. Study in general: About 90% of the roughly 29 patients were males with bladder-origin urothelial cancer. The median T cell count in blood samples was 141,255.

The time point here: pretreatment peripheral blood. Patients in the study were battling locally advanced or metastatic urothelial carcinoma. Each patient contributed between 1 and 8 total time points of blood mononuclear cells, pretreatment and during treatment. TCRdb's copy holds only in-frame clones and misses some; the assay was immunoSEQ multiplex PCR. The repertoire has some 57,000 clones, around 84% of them found once; the top ten carry 1% to 1.5%. This CDR3 comprises 13 residues. CDR1 is SGHRS and CDR2 is YFSETQ in the germline V gene. V shed 5 bases and J shed 4 bases, with 12 bases lying between them.

The J gene is TRBJ1-1, the V gene TRBV5-1; D is possibly TRBD1 (5 bases). This specimen was PBMCs, taken around atezolizumab (anti-PD-L1) treatment. The receptor was isolated from a man aged 45-60 years with urothelial cancer. CDR3 region: CASSPRGGTEAFF. The CDR3 nucleotides are TGCGCCAGCAGTCCCCGGGGGGGCACTGAAGCTTTCTTT.